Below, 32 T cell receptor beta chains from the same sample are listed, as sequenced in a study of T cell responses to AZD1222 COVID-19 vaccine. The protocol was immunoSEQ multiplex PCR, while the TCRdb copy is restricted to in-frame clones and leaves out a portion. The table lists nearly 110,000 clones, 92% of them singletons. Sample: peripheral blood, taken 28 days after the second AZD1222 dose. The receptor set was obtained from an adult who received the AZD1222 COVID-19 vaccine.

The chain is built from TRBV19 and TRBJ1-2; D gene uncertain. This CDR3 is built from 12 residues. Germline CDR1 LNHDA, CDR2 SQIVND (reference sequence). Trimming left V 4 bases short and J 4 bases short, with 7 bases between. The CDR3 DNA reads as TGTGCCAGTAGTACCGCGAGCTATGGCTACACCTTC. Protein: CASSTASYGYTF.

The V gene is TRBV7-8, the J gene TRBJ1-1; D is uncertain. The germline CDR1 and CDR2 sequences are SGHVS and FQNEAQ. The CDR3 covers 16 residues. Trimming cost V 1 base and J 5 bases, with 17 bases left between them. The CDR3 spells CASSLDPGGLWTEAFF. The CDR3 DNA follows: TGTGCCAGCAGCTTAGATCCCGGCGGACTATGGACTGAAGCTTTCTTT.

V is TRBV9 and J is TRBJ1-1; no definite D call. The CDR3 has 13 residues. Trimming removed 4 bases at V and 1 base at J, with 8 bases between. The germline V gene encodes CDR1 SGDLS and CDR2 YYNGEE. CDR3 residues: CASSSTPNTEAFF. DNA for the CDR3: TGTGCCAGCAGCTCAACTCCGAACACTGAAGCTTTCTTT. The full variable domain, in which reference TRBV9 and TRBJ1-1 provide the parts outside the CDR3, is DSGVTQTPKHLITATGQRVTLRCSPRSGDLSVYWYQQSLDQGLQFLIQYYNGEERAKGNILERFSAQQFPDLHSELNLSSLELGDSALYFCASSSTPNTEAFFGQGTRLTVV.

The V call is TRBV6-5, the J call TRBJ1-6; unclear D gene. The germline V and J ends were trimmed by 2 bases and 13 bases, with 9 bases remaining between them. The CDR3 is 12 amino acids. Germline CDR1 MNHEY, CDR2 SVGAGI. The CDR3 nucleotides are TGTGCCAGCAGTTACGCGGGGATCCCCCTCCACTTT. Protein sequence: CASSYAGIPLHF.

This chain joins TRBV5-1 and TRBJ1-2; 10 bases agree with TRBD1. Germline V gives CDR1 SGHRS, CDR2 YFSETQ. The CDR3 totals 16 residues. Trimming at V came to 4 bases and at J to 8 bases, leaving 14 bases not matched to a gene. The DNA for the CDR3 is TGCGCCAGCAGCGCCGGGACAGGGGATTTGTCGTCGGGCTACACCTTC. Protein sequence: CASSAGTGDLSSGYTF.

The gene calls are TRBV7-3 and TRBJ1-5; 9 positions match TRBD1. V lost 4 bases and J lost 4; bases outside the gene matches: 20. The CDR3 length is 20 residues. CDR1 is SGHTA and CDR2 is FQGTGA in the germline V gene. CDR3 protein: CASSSHTRPTNRGRNQPQHF. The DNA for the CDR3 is TGTGCCAGCAGCTCCCACACCCGGCCAACAAACAGGGGGCGTAATCAGCCCCAGCATTTT. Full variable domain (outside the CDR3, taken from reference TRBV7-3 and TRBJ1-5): GAGVSQTPSNKVTEKGKYVELRCDPISGHTALYWYRQSLGQGPEFLIYFQGTGAADDSGLPNDRFFAVRPEGSVSTLKIQRTERGDSAVYLCASSSHTRPTNRGRNQPQHFGDGTRLSIL.

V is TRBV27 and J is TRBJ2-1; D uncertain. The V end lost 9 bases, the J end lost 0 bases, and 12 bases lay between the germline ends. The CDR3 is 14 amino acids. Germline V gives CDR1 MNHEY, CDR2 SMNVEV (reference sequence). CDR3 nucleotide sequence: TGTGCCAGTAGCTCATCGGGCTCCTACAATGAGCAGTTCTTC. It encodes CASSSSGSYNEQFF.

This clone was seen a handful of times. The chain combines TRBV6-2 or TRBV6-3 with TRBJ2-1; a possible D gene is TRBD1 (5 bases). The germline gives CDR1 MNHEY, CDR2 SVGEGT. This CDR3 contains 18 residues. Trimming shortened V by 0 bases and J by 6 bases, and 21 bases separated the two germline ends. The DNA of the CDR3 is TGTGCCAGCAGTTACTCGATGTTCAGGCAGGGAAGTCCCAATGAGCAGTTCTTC. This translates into CASSYSMFRQGSPNEQFF.

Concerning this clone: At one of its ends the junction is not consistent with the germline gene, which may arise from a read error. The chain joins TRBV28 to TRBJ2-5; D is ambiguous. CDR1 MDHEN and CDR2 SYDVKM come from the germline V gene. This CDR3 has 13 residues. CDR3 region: CTSSFTGQETQYF. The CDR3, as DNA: TGTACCAGCAGTTTCACGGGCCAAGAGACCCAGTACTTC.

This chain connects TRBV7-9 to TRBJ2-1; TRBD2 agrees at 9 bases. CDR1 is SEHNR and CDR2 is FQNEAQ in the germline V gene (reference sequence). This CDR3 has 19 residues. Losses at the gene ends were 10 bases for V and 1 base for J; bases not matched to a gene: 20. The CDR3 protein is CAIQKTQDVLAGSYNEQFF. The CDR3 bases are TGTGCCATCCAAAAGACCCAGGACGTGCTAGCGGGGTCCTACAATGAGCAGTTCTTC. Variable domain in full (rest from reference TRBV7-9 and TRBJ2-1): DTGVSQNPRHKITKRGQNVTFRCDPISEHNRLYWYRQTLGQGPEFLTYFQNEAQLEKSRLLSDRFSAERPKGSFSTLEIQRTEQGDSAMYLCAIQKTQDVLAGSYNEQFFGPGTRLTVL.

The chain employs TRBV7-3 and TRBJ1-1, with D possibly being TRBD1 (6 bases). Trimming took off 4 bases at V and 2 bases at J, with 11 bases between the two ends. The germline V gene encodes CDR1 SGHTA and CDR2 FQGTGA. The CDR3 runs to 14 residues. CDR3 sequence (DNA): TGTGCCAGCAGCTCCTCAGGGGTTAACACTGAAGCTTTCTTT. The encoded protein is CASSSSGVNTEAFF.

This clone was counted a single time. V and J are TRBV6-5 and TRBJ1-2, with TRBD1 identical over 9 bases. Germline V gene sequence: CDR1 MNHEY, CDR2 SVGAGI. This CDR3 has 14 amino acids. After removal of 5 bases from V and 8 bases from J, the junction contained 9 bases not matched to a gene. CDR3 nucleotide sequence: TGTGCCAGCAGTCACAGGGGGCCCCTGAGCGGCTACACCTTC. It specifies CASSHRGPLSGYTF.

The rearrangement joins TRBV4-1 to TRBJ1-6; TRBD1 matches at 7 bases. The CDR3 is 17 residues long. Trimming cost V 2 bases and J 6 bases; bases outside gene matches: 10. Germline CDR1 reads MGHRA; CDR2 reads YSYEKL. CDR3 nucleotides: TGCGCCAGCAGCCAACAACCGGGACAGCCACTTAATTCACCCCTCCACTTT. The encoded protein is CASSQQPGQPLNSPLHF.

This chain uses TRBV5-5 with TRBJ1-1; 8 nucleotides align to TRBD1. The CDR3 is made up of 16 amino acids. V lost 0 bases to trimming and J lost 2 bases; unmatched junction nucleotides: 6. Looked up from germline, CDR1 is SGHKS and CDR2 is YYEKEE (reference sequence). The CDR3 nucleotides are TGTGCCAGCAGCTTGGGGACAGGGAGGGCCAACACTGAAGCTTTCTTT. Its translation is CASSLGTGRANTEAFF.

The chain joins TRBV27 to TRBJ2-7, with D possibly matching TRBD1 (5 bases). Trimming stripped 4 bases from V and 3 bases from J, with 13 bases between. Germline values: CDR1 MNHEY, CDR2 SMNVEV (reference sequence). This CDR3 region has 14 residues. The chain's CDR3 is CASSSARVGYEQYF. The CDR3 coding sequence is TGTGCCAGCAGTTCGGCCAGGGTTGGCTACGAGCAGTACTTC.

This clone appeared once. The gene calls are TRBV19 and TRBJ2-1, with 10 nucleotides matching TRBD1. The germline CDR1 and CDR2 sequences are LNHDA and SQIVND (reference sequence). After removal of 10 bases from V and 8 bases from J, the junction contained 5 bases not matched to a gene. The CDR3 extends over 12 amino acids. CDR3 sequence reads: CATGQGIDEQFF. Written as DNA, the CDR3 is TGTGCCACGGGACAGGGGATTGATGAGCAGTTCTTC.

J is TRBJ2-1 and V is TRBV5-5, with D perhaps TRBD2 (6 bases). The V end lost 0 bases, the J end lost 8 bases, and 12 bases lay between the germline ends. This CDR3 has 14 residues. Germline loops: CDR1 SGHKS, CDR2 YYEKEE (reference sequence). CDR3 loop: CASSLGGTGYEQFF. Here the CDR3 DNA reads TGTGCCAGCAGCTTGGGCGGGACCGGTTATGAGCAGTTCTTC.

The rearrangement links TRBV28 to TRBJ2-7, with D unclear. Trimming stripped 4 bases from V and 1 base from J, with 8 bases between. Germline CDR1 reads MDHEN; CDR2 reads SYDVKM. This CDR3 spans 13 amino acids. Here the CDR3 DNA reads TGTGCCAGCAGTTCCTACGGATCCTACGAGCAGTACTTC. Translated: CASSSYGSYEQYF.

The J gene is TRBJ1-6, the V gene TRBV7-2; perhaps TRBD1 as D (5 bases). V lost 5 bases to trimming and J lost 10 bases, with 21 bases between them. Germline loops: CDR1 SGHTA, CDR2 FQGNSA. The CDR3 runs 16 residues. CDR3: CASSQTVGGGGSPLHF. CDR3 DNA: TGTGCCAGCAGCCAAACCGTCGGCGGGGGTGGGTCACCCCTCCACTTT.

This CDR3 reads CAISERYEQYF. Here the CDR3 DNA reads TGTGCCATCAGTGAGAGATACGAGCAGTACTTC. The rearrangement links TRBV10-3 to TRBJ2-7; D is undetermined. Germline V gene sequence: CDR1 ENHRY, CDR2 SYGVKD. This CDR3 contains 11 residues. V gave up 2 bases and J gave up 4 bases, with 3 bases separating them.

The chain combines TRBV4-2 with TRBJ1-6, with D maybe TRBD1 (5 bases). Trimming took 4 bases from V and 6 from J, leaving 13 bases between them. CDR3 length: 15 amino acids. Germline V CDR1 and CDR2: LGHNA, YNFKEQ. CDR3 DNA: TGTGCCAGCAGCCCACTCCCGGGGCCTAATTCACCCCTCCACTTT. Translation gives CASSPLPGPNSPLHF.

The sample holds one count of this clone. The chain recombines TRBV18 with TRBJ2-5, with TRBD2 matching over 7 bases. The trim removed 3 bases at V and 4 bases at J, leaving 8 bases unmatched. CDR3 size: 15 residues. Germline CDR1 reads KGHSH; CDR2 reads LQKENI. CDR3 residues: CASSPSAGVPETQYF. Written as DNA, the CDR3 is TGTGCCAGCTCACCTTCTGCGGGGGTCCCAGAGACCCAGTACTTC. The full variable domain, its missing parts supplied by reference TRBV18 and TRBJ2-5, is NAGVMQNPRHLVRRRGQEARLRCSPMKGHSHVYWYRQLPEEGLKFMVYLQKENIIDESGMPKERFSAEFPKEGPSILRIQQVVRGDSAAYFCASSPSAGVPETQYFGPGTRLLVL.

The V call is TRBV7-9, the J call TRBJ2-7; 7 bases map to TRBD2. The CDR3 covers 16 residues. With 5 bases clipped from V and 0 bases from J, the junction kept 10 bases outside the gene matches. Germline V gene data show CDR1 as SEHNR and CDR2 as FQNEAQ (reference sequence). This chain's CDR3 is CASSPGARETSYEQYF. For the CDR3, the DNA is TGTGCCAGCAGCCCCGGAGCGCGGGAGACCTCCTACGAGCAGTACTTC. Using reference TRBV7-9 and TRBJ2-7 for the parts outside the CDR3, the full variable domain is DTGVSQNPRHKITKRGQNVTFRCDPISEHNRLYWYRQTLGQGPEFLTYFQNEAQLEKSRLLSDRFSAERPKGSFSTLEIQRTEQGDSAMYLCASSPGARETSYEQYFGPGTRLTVT.

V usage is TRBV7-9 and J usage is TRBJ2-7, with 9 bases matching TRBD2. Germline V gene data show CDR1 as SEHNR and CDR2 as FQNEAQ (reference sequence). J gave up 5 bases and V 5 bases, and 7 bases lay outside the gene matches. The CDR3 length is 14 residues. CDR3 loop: CASSLLAGDHEQYF. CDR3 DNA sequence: TGTGCCAGCAGCCTTTTAGCGGGAGACCACGAGCAGTACTTC.

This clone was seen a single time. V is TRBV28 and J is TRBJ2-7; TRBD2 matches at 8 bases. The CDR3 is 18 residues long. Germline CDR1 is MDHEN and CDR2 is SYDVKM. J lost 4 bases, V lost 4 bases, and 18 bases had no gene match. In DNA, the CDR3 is TGTGCCAGCAGTTCCTCGACAGGAGCCTCGGGGACTAGATACGAGCAGTACTTC. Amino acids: CASSSSTGASGTRYEQYF.

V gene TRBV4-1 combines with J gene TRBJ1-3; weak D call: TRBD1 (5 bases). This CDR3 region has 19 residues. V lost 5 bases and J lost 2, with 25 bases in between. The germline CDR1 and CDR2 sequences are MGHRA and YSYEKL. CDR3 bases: TGCGCCAGCAGCGCCCGTTGGACGGGACCGGCGGGAACTGGAAACACCATATATTTT. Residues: CASSARWTGPAGTGNTIYF.

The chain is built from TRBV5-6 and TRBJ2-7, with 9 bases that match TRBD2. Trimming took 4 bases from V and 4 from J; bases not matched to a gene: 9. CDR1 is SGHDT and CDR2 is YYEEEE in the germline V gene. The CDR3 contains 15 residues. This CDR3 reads CASSHSGRIPYEQYF. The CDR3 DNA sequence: TGTGCCAGCAGCCATAGCGGGAGAATCCCATACGAGCAGTACTTC.

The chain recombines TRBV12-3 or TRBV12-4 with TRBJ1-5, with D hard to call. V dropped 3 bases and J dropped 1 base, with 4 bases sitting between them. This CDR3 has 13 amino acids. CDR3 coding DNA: TGTGCCAGCAGTTTTGACAGCAATCAGCCCCAGCATTTT. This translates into CASSFDSNQPQHF.

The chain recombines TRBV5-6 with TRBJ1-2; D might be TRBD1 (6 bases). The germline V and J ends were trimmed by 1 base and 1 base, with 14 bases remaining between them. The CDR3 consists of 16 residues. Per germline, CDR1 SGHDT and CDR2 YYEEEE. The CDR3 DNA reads TGTGCCAGCAGCTTGCGCGACAGGACTTATAACTATGGCTACACCTTC. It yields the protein CASSLRDRTYNYGYTF.

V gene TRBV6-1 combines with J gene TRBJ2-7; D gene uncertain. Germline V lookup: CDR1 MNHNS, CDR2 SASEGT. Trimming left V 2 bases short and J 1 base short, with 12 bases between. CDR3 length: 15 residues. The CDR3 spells CASSESSYFSYEQYF. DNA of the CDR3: TGTGCCAGCAGTGAATCCTCTTACTTTTCCTACGAGCAGTACTTC.

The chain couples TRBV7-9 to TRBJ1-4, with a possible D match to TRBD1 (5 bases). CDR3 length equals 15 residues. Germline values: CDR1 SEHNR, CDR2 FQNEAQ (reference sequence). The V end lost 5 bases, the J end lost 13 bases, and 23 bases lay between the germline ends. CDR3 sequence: CASSLRDGRRWGLFF. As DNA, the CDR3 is TGTGCCAGCAGCCTTCGGGACGGACGGCGTTGGGGACTGTTTTTT.

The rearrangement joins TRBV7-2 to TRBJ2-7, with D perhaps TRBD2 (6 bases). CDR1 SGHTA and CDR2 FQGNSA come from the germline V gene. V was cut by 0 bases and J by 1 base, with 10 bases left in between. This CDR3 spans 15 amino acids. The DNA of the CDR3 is TGTGCCAGCAGCTTAGCCCGGGAGTCATCCTACGAGCAGTACTTC. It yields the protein CASSLARESSYEQYF.